This entry lists 28 T cell receptor beta chains sequenced from one sample in a study of T cell clones after liver transplantation. Produced via immunoSEQ multiplex PCR; TCRdb's table is partial and in-frame only. The table has more than 95,000 clones, about 81% seen once. The source material was CD4+ T cells from blood, sampled 47 months after liver transplant. These receptors were obtained from a human patient who received a liver transplant. The graft donor may be the source of some T cells.

J is TRBJ1-2 and V is TRBV19; 8 bases are shared with TRBD1. After removal of 4 bases from V and 2 bases from J, the junction contained 12 bases not matched to a gene. The length of the CDR3 is 17 residues. Germline V lookup: CDR1 LNHDA, CDR2 SQIVND (reference sequence). The CDR3 is CASSRIQGARTNYGYTF. In DNA, the CDR3 is TGTGCCAGTAGTAGGATTCAGGGGGCGCGAACGAACTATGGCTACACCTTC.

The V gene is TRBV19, the J gene TRBJ1-1, with D perhaps matching TRBD1 (5 bases). CDR3 length: 16 residues. The V end lost 8 bases, the J end lost 5 bases, and 24 bases lay between the germline ends. Looked up from germline, CDR1 is LNHDA and CDR2 is SQIVND (reference sequence). The CDR3 is CASQTGRGVDGTEAFF. The CDR3 nucleotides are TGTGCCAGTCAAACCGGTCGGGGGGTGGATGGGACTGAAGCTTTCTTT.

The V gene is TRBV5-4, the J gene TRBJ2-2, with a tentative D call TRBD1 (6 bases). CDR3 size: 15 residues. V lost 2 bases, J lost 1 base, and 9 bases lay in between. In germline, CDR1 is SGHNT, CDR2 YYREEE (reference sequence). CDR3 DNA sequence: TGTGCCAGCAGCTTCGTGACAGGGAACACCGGGGAGCTGTTTTTT. This sequence encodes CASSFVTGNTGELFF.

The V call is TRBV7-9, the J call TRBJ2-7; 7 nucleotides line up with TRBD2. Trimming removed 5 bases from V and 3 bases from J; junction bases left unmatched: 7. CDR1 is SEHNR and CDR2 is FQNEAQ in the germline V gene (reference sequence). This CDR3 is 14 amino acids long. The CDR3 DNA sequence: TGTGCCAGCAGCCTCCCTGGCGGGAGCTACGAGCAGTACTTC. Translating gives CASSLPGGSYEQYF.

V usage is TRBV2 and J usage is TRBJ2-1; 11 bases line up with TRBD2. CDR1 and CDR2 (germline): SNHLY, FYNNEI. Trimming took 2 bases from V and 4 from J; bases not matched to a gene: 4. This CDR3 is 16 amino acids long. CDR3 DNA: TGTGCCAGCAGTGAAACTAGCGGGGGTGGGTACAATGAGCAGTTCTTC. Its protein product is CASSETSGGGYNEQFF.

The rearrangement links TRBV28 to TRBJ2-2; tentatively, D is TRBD1 (6 bases). In germline, CDR1 is MDHEN, CDR2 SYDVKM. CDR3 size: 15 residues. The ends were cut back, 2 bases at V and 2 bases at J, with 9 bases in the middle. The CDR3 sequence is CASSLGGHNTGELFF. DNA for the CDR3: TGTGCCAGCAGTTTAGGGGGACACAACACCGGGGAGCTGTTTTTT.

The chain combines TRBV5-1 with TRBJ1-3; D is possibly TRBD1 (5 bases). The CDR3 is 14 amino acids. Deletions cut 4 bases from V and 7 bases from J, with 15 bases between. Germline V lookup: CDR1 SGHRS, CDR2 YFSETQ. CDR3 loop: CASSQGGSRNTIYF. As DNA, the CDR3 is TGCGCCAGCAGCCAGGGAGGTTCGCGGAACACCATATATTTT.

CDR3 residues: CASSSDRDHEQYF. As DNA, the CDR3 is TGTGCCAGCAGCTCGGACAGGGATCACGAGCAGTACTTC. This chain joins TRBV11-3 and TRBJ2-7; 8 positions match TRBD1. Germline V gives CDR1 SGHNT, CDR2 YENEEA. Germline trimming cut 4 bases from V and 5 bases from J; bases unmatched to any gene: 4. This CDR3 comprises 13 residues.

This chain connects TRBV5-6 to TRBJ2-4; 7 bases map to TRBD2. The ends lost 0 bases at V and 4 bases at J; junction bases unmatched: 10. Germline lookup yields CDR1 SGHDT and CDR2 YYEEEE. CDR3 length equals 17 residues. This CDR3 reads CASSLGEPSGSKNIQYF. In DNA form, the CDR3 reads TGTGCCAGCAGCTTGGGGGAGCCTAGCGGTTCAAAAAACATTCAGTACTTC.

The chain joins TRBV9 to TRBJ2-7, with 10 positions matching TRBD2. Germline trimming cut 3 bases from V and 0 bases from J; bases unmatched to any gene: 12. CDR3 length equals 18 residues. In germline, CDR1 is SGDLS, CDR2 YYNGEE. CDR3 protein: CASSGRTSGGPISYEQYF. The CDR3 DNA reads as TGTGCCAGCAGCGGGCGGACTAGCGGAGGTCCGATCTCCTACGAGCAGTACTTC.

The gene calls are TRBV13 and TRBJ2-1; TRBD2 aligns across 11 bases. The germline V gene encodes CDR1 PRHDT and CDR2 FYEKMQ (reference sequence). Losses at the gene ends were 4 bases for V and 3 bases for J; bases not matched to a gene: 5. This CDR3 is 16 amino acids long. CDR3 sequence reads: CASSSGLAGGYNEQFF. The CDR3 region has the DNA TGTGCCAGCAGCTCTGGGCTAGCGGGAGGCTACAATGAGCAGTTCTTC.

With respect to this clone: One junction end disagrees with the germline gene, perhaps due to a read error. CDR3 loop: CASSPNSGNYNDQFF. The DNA of the CDR3 is TGTGCCAGCTCACCAAATAGCGGGAACTACAATGATCAGTTCTTC. This chain connects TRBV18 to TRBJ2-1; TRBD2 matches 8 bases. The germline V gene has CDR1 KGHSH and CDR2 LQKENI. The CDR3 covers 15 residues.

The CDR3 nucleotides read TGTGCCAGCAGCGCGAGGGACATGGGTACGCAGTATTTT. Translating it yields CASSARDMGTQYF. J is TRBJ2-3 and V is TRBV6-1, with a possible D match to TRBD1 (6 bases). Germline CDR1 MNHNS, CDR2 SASEGT. Trimming cost V 6 bases and J 8 bases, with 15 bases left between them. The CDR3 is 13 amino acids.

The rearrangement joins TRBV27 to TRBJ1-4; D unclear. V was clipped by 7 bases and J by 8 bases, with 14 bases between them. The CDR3 contains 13 residues. The germline V gene encodes CDR1 MNHEY and CDR2 SMNVEV (reference sequence). Here the CDR3 reads CASTPNRREKLFF. The DNA for the CDR3 is TGTGCCAGCACCCCCAATAGGAGAGAAAAACTGTTTTTT.

The rearrangement joins TRBV7-2 to TRBJ2-1, with TRBD2 identical over 7 bases. Germline CDR1 is SGHTA and CDR2 is FQGNSA. This CDR3 region has 16 residues. Trimming took 2 bases from V and 7 from J; bases not matched to a gene: 11. The CDR3 sequence: CASSLYAGVVGNEQFF. The CDR3 region has the DNA TGTGCCAGCAGCTTATACGCGGGAGTGGTGGGAAATGAGCAGTTCTTC.

This chain connects TRBV5-1 to TRBJ2-1; 8 positions agree with TRBD2. Germline V gene data show CDR1 as SGHRS and CDR2 as YFSETQ. V shed 1 base and J 5 bases; nucleotides not matched to a gene: 8. This CDR3 has 16 residues. CDR3 sequence: CASSLLAGGYNNEQFF. In DNA, the CDR3 is TGCGCCAGCAGCTTGCTGGCGGGGGGCTACAACAATGAGCAGTTCTTC. The full variable domain, completed using reference TRBV5-1 and TRBJ2-1, is KAGVTQTPRYLIKTRGQQVTLSCSPISGHRSVSWYQQTPGQGLQFLFEYFSETQRNKGNFPGRFSGRQFSNSRSEMNVSTLELGDSALYLCASSLLAGGYNNEQFFGPGTRLTVL.

The rearrangement joins TRBV7-2 to TRBJ2-5; 8 bases map to TRBD1. Germline CDR1 reads SGHTA; CDR2 reads FQGNSA. The trim removed 6 bases at V and 5 bases at J, leaving 2 bases unmatched. This CDR3 region has 12 residues. The CDR3 DNA reads TGTGCCAGCAGTCGGGACAGGGAGACCCAGTACTTC. The encoded protein is CASSRDRETQYF.

This clone has more than one count but fewer than ten. The rearrangement joins TRBV7-7 to TRBJ1-5; perhaps TRBD1 as D (5 bases). V lost 1 base and J 5 bases, leaving 18 bases between the germline ends. The CDR3 consists of 17 residues. Germline CDR1 reads SSHAT; CDR2 reads FNYEAQ (reference sequence). The CDR3 reads CASSLVGCRDDDQPQHF. The CDR3 DNA reads TGTGCCAGCAGCTTAGTAGGTTGCAGGGATGATGATCAGCCCCAGCATTTT.

The genes are TRBV6-1 and TRBJ1-5; tentative D call: TRBD1 (5 bases). Germline CDR1 reads MNHNS; CDR2 reads SASEGT. The V gene lost 0 bases and the J gene lost 5 bases, with 11 bases spanning the gap. CDR3 length: 15 residues. CDR3 protein: CASSEAGGRYQPQHF. CDR3 coding DNA: TGTGCCAGCAGTGAAGCGGGGGGAAGATATCAGCCCCAGCATTTT.

The chain uses TRBV15 and TRBJ1-2; D is unresolved. CDR3 length: 19 residues. CDR1 and CDR2 (germline): LNHNV, YYDKDF (reference sequence). Trimming took 0 bases from V and 4 from J, leaving 24 bases between them. The CDR3 is CATSRDSSAVQRRGYGYTF. In DNA form, the CDR3 reads TGTGCCACCAGCAGAGATAGTTCGGCAGTGCAACGACGAGGCTATGGCTACACCTTC.

The rearrangement joins TRBV5-1 to TRBJ1-5; 9 bases are a match to TRBD1. Germline CDR1 and CDR2: SGHRS and YFSETQ. The CDR3 extends over 16 amino acids. V was pared by 7 bases and J by 5 bases, with 13 bases of the junction left unmatched. The CDR3 spells CASDVYRDRVYQPQHF. The CDR3 DNA reads as TGCGCCAGCGACGTATACCGGGACAGGGTTTATCAGCCCCAGCATTTT. The full variable domain, rest sourced from reference TRBV5-1 and TRBJ1-5, is KAGVTQTPRYLIKTRGQQVTLSCSPISGHRSVSWYQQTPGQGLQFLFEYFSETQRNKGNFPGRFSGRQFSNSRSEMNVSTLELGDSALYLCASDVYRDRVYQPQHFGDGTRLSIL.

J is TRBJ1-3 and V is TRBV6-5; D may be TRBD1 (6 bases). The ends were cut back, 6 bases at V and 6 bases at J, with 18 bases in the middle. CDR1 and CDR2 (germline): MNHEY, SVGAGI. The CDR3 covers 15 residues. CDR3 loop: CASSTGRRVQNTIYF. The DNA for the CDR3 is TGTGCCAGCAGCACAGGGCGTCGTGTGCAAAACACCATATATTTT.

This clone came up a few times. V and J are TRBV19 and TRBJ1-5; 8 bases fit TRBD1. V dropped 4 bases and J dropped 6; count of bases not matched to a gene: 8. Germline CDR1 and CDR2: LNHDA and SQIVND (reference sequence). This CDR3 region has 15 residues. The CDR3 protein is CASSNGDRITQPQHF. CDR3 DNA: TGTGCCAGTAGTAATGGGGACAGGATTACTCAGCCCCAGCATTTT.

The gene calls are TRBV19 and TRBJ1-2; 9 bases are shared with TRBD1. This CDR3 region has 12 residues. Germline V lookup: CDR1 LNHDA, CDR2 SQIVND (reference sequence). V trimming: 7 bases; J trimming: 6 bases; junction bases outside the gene matches: 3. This CDR3 is CASMRDRDGYTF. Written as DNA, the CDR3 is TGTGCCAGTATGCGGGACAGGGATGGCTACACCTTC.

The chain employs TRBV15 and TRBJ1-1; D ambiguous. Germline V gene data show CDR1 as LNHNV and CDR2 as YYDKDF (reference sequence). The CDR3 is 15 residues long. V lost 0 bases and J 1 base, leaving 9 bases between the germline ends. CDR3 in amino acids: CATSRDSGWNTEAFF. The CDR3 region has the DNA TGTGCCACCAGCAGAGATTCCGGGTGGAACACTGAAGCTTTCTTT.

J is TRBJ2-1 and V is TRBV4-2; TRBD1 agrees at 10 bases. Germline loops: CDR1 LGHNA, CDR2 YNFKEQ. This CDR3 is built from 14 residues. With V trimmed by 2 bases and J by 9 bases, 4 bases remained unmatched. The CDR3: CASSQMTGGGEQFF. CDR3 nucleotides: TGTGCCAGCAGCCAAATGACAGGGGGCGGTGAGCAGTTCTTC.

The chain carries TRBV18 and TRBJ1-6; possible D gene TRBD1, 5 bases. The CDR3 loop spans 14 amino acids. The V and J ends lost 3 bases and 7 bases respectively, with 10 bases between them. CDR1 is KGHSH, CDR2 LQKENI, per germline. DNA for the CDR3: TGTGCCAGCTCACCCCGGGACCTCAATTCACCCCTCCACTTT. Its translation: CASSPRDLNSPLHF.

The chain couples TRBV5-5 to TRBJ1-1; 7 nucleotides agree with TRBD1. Losses at the gene ends were 2 bases for V and 2 bases for J; bases not matched to a gene: 3. CDR3 length: 14 amino acids. Germline lookup yields CDR1 SGHKS and CDR2 YYEKEE (reference sequence). The CDR3: CASSFNRGNTEAFF. The CDR3 DNA follows: TGTGCCAGCAGCTTCAACAGGGGAAACACTGAAGCTTTCTTT.